Sequencing of this T cell receptor (beta chain) was carried out in a study of blood T cell repertoires in COVID-19. As for the study in general: Acute and convalescent COVID-19 specimens originated in the United States, Italy and Spain. Sample material is recorded as cDNA or gDNA derived from T cells, B-cell-depleted T cells, or PBMCs.

As originally analysed: Estimation of nucleated cell counts was performed using reference gene primer amplification. Here immunoSEQ multiplex PCR was the method, and the copy in TCRdb shows in-frame clones only, minus some. V and J calls and clone size are copied from that table; D and trimming were computed from the DNA. The repertoire holds 200,000 to 300,000 clones, with 84% as singletons. CDR1 MNHEY and CDR2 SVGAGI come from the germline V gene. V was pared by 6 bases and J by 3 bases, with 15 bases between. The CDR3 totals 15 residues. Sample: peripheral blood. This receptor was taken from a woman in her thirties or forties who had recovered from COVID-19. This chain joins TRBV6-5 and TRBJ1-5; TRBD1 might be the D (6 bases). The CDR3 here is CASSRRQELNQPQHF. CDR3 coding DNA: TGTGCCAGCAGCCGCCGACAGGAACTCAATCAGCCCCAGCATTTT.